This T cell receptor beta chain was recorded in a study of T cells in tuberculosis. Study summary: T cells were selected with CD1B tetramers loaded with glucose monomycolate. Findings of the study overall: GEM motif frequencies gave 55% to 75% accuracy; the GMM repertoire gave roughly 90%.

TCRdb's copy holds only in-frame clones and misses some; the assay was immunoSEQ multiplex PCR. The sample includes around 45,000 clones, 94% of them seen just once. V dropped 3 bases and J dropped 2; count of bases not matched to a gene: 6. The CDR3 spans 16 residues. CDR1 is SGDLS and CDR2 is YYNGEE in the germline V gene. Details on this clone: The antigen is unknown.

The chain links TRBV9 to TRBJ2-2, with 8 positions matching TRBD2. The clonotype comes from a donor aged 10-29 years with latent tuberculosis or without tuberculosis infection. Some clones in this sample may be carry-over from other donors' samples. Sequencing was done on a sample of PBMCs. The CDR3 DNA reads as TGTGCCAGCAGCGCAAAAGCGGGAGTAAACACCGGGGAGCTGTTTTTT. It translates to CASSAKAGVNTGELFF.